This TCR beta chain was profiled in a study of cytomegalovirus exposure and HLA in healthy donors. On this clone: Antigen specificity is unknown.

The PCR used 60 Vbeta and 13 Jbeta primers. Measured with immunoSEQ multiplex PCR; TCRdb has only the in-frame clones, and not every one. This sample carries about 160,000 clones, around 74% of them seen once, and the ten largest clones take about 1.4%. Trimming cost V 2 bases and J 7 bases; bases outside gene matches: 6. The germline V gene encodes CDR1 SGHNT and CDR2 YENEEA. CDR3 size: 15 residues. General observations from the study: According to reports, the classifier identified cytomegalovirus status with high specificity and sensitivity. TCR beta sequences reportedly predicted the HLA-A and HLA-B alleles of most subjects accurately. The study carried out a later analysis of TCR beta sequences. It associated around 17,000 of them with specific HLA alleles at a false discovery rate of 0.05.

This sequence joins TRBV11-3 and TRBJ2-1, with 9 bases identical to TRBD2. This TCR was recovered from a woman in her 30s in good health and CMV-seronegative. Sequencing used PBMCs. The CDR3: CASSLSSGINNEQFF. In DNA, the CDR3 is TGTGCCAGCAGCTTATCTAGCGGGATTAATAATGAGCAGTTCTTC.